This T cell receptor (beta chain) was recovered during a study of cytomegalovirus exposure and HLA in healthy donors. Whole-study context: The approximately 710 first-cohort repertoires and the 130 or so validation repertoires shared the same platform, a later analysis reported. The study's findings and limits: Testing in vitro showed a few CMV-associated chains specific for CMV antigens. The study put 150 to 200 TCR beta chains on its list as cytomegalovirus-associated.

This CDR3 has 13 residues. Germline loops: CDR1 SEHNR, CDR2 FQNEAQ (reference sequence). Trimming pared 2 bases from V and 13 bases from J, leaving 15 bases between. Method: immunoSEQ multiplex PCR; TCRdb's copy keeps in-frame clones and lacks some. The profile covers around 160,000 clones, with approximately 90% appearing a single time and about 2.7% taken by the ten largest. Separate from the approximately 670-subject first cohort was the roughly 120-subject validation cohort, to which the donors belonged. In the case of this clone: Its antigen remains unidentified.

Input material: PBMCs. The chain has TRBV7-9 and TRBJ2-1, with D perhaps TRBD1 (6 bases). The TCR sequence derives from a man younger than 30 in good health and CMV-seronegative. Here the CDR3 reads CASSLSQGLDQFF. The CDR3, as DNA: TGTGCCAGCAGCTTATCACAGGGTCTAGACCAGTTCTTC. Full variable domain (outside the CDR3, taken from reference TRBV7-9 and TRBJ2-1): DTGVSQNPRHKITKRGQNVTFRCDPISEHNRLYWYRQTLGQGPEFLTYFQNEAQLEKSRLLSDRFSAERPKGSFSTLEIQRTEQGDSAMYLCASSLSQGLDQFFGPGTRLTVL.